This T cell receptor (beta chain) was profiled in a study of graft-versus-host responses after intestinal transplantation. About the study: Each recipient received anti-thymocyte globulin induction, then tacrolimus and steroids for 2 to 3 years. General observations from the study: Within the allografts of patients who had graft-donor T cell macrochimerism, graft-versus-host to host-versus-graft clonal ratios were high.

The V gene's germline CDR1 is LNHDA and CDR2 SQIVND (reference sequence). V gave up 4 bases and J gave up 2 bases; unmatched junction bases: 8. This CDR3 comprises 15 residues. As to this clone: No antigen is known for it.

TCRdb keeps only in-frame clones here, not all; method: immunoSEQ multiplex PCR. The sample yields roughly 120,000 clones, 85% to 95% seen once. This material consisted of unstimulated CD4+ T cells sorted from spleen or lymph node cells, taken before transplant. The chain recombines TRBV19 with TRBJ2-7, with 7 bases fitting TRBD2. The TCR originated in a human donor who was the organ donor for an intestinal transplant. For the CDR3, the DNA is TGTGCCAGTAGTAAATTTAGCGGGTTGCCCTACGAGCAGTACTTC. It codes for CASSKFSGLPYEQYF.